The 17 T cell receptor beta chains listed next were all sequenced from one sample in a study of cytomegalovirus exposure and HLA in healthy donors. Sequenced by immunoSEQ multiplex PCR; TCRdb stores in-frame clones only, minus some. Here the sample spans 300,000 to 400,000 clones, 86% being singletons. The sequencing sample was made of PBMCs. Receptor source: a woman between 18 and 29 years old in good health and CMV-seronegative.

The V and J genes are TRBV27 and TRBJ2-3; TRBD2 matches 10 bases. This CDR3 spans 16 amino acids. The J segment lost 3 bases and the V segment lost 3 bases, leaving 6 bases of the junction unmatched. In germline, CDR1 is MNHEY, CDR2 SMNVEV (reference sequence). DNA for the CDR3: TGTGCCAGCAGTTTCCTAGCGGGGGATCCAACAGATACGCAGTATTTT. Its protein is CASSFLAGDPTDTQYF.

The CDR3 DNA reads TGTGCCAGCAGCCAAGAGGCCAGCGGGGAGTACGAGCAGTACTTC. It encodes CASSQEASGEYEQYF. This chain links TRBV4-2 with TRBJ2-7, with 7 bases fitting TRBD2. The germline CDR1 and CDR2 sequences are LGHNA and YNFKEQ. The CDR3 runs to 15 residues. V lost 0 bases and J lost 4; bases outside the gene matches: 6.

The chain has TRBV2 and TRBJ2-5; D not certain. CDR3 length: 13 amino acids. Germline CDR1 is SNHLY and CDR2 is FYNNEI. Trimming removed 5 bases from V and 4 bases from J, with 11 bases in between. In DNA, the CDR3 is TGTGCCAGCAGTTTATGGCAACCAGAGACCCAGTACTTC. Its protein is CASSLWQPETQYF.

CDR3 coding DNA: TGCGCCAGCAGCTTGACGACAGGGAACCCCTACGAGCAGTACTTC. It is translated as CASSLTTGNPYEQYF. The chain joins TRBV5-1 to TRBJ2-7; TRBD1 agrees at 7 bases. Germline V gene lookup returns CDR1 SGHRS and CDR2 YFSETQ. The ends lost 1 base at V and 2 bases at J; junction bases unmatched: 6. This CDR3 is built from 15 residues.

The V call is TRBV27, the J call TRBJ2-1; TRBD1 matches 9 bases. Germline V gives CDR1 MNHEY, CDR2 SMNVEV (reference sequence). This CDR3 has 15 residues. V was clipped by 2 bases and J by 6 bases; unmatched bases: 5. The DNA for the CDR3 is TGTGCCAGCAGTTTACTCGGGACAGGGAGCAATGAGCAGTTCTTC. Translation gives CASSLLGTGSNEQFF.

The rearrangement links TRBV7-9 to TRBJ1-2, with 7 nucleotides matching TRBD1. This CDR3 contains 17 residues. V was clipped by 0 bases and J by 2 bases; unmatched bases: 9. CDR1 SEHNR and CDR2 FQNEAQ come from the germline V gene (reference sequence). CDR3 DNA: TGTGCCAGCAGCTTAGCGACAACAGGGGTGGGAAACTATGGCTACACCTTC. Its translation is CASSLATTGVGNYGYTF.

This chain joins TRBV18 and TRBJ1-5; a weak D match, TRBD1 (5 bases). There are 12 residues in the CDR3. The V and J ends lost 3 bases and 15 bases respectively, with 15 bases between them. Germline V gene data show CDR1 as KGHSH and CDR2 as LQKENI. The CDR3 loop reads CASSPAGRVLHF. CDR3 bases: TGTGCCAGCTCACCGGCAGGGCGAGTATTGCATTTT.

The CDR3, as DNA: TGTGCCAGCAGCTTAGGGCCGGGGACTGGGACCCAGTACTTC. Its protein product is CASSLGPGTGTQYF. The chain recombines TRBV7-2 with TRBJ2-5, with D perhaps TRBD2 (6 bases). Germline lookup yields CDR1 SGHTA and CDR2 FQGNSA. This CDR3 is built from 14 residues. V was clipped by 1 base and J by 7 bases, with 13 bases between them.

This chain joins TRBV27 and TRBJ1-5; 7 bases match TRBD1. The V gene's germline CDR1 is MNHEY and CDR2 SMNVEV (reference sequence). CDR3 length equals 13 residues. V lost 5 bases and J lost 10; bases outside the gene matches: 8. The chain's CDR3 is CASSPTGLRPQHF. The CDR3 nucleotides are TGTGCCAGCAGTCCGACAGGGTTGAGACCCCAGCATTTT.

The chain couples TRBV28 to TRBJ1-2, with D possibly being TRBD1 (6 bases). CDR3 length: 15 amino acids. CDR1 is MDHEN, CDR2 SYDVKM, per germline. V was trimmed by 5 bases and J by 4 bases, leaving 17 bases between them. The CDR3 protein is CASSPQGQGTYGYTF. DNA of the CDR3: TGTGCCAGCAGTCCACAGGGTCAGGGGACCTATGGCTACACCTTC.

The chain is built from TRBV27 and TRBJ2-1, with D possibly being TRBD2 (5 bases). Trimming took 4 bases from V and 0 from J, leaving 28 bases between them. CDR1 and CDR2 from the germline V gene are MNHEY and SMNVEV (reference sequence). The CDR3 has 21 residues. The CDR3 nucleotides read TGTGCCAGCAGTTCCCCCGTTTTGTATGACCGAGCGGAGCGCTCCTACAATGAGCAGTTCTTC. It translates to CASSSPVLYDRAERSYNEQFF.

This chain connects TRBV11-2 to TRBJ2-7; possible D gene TRBD1, 6 bases. Trimming stripped 4 bases from V and 2 bases from J, with 12 bases between. There are 14 residues in the CDR3. Germline V CDR1 and CDR2: SGHAT, FQNNGV. CDR3 protein: CASSSAPGAYEQYF. In DNA, the CDR3 is TGTGCCAGCAGCTCGGCCCCAGGGGCCTACGAGCAGTACTTC.

J is TRBJ1-5 and V is TRBV30; the D gene is possibly TRBD1 (5 bases). The CDR3 totals 19 residues. The germline gives CDR1 GTSNPN, CDR2 SVGIG (reference sequence). V gave up 4 bases and J gave up 4 bases, with 29 bases separating them. DNA for the CDR3: TGTGCCTGGATAGTGGAGCCTTTCCATTCTAGGGGTGGAAATCAGCCCCAGCATTTT. Its protein product is CAWIVEPFHSRGGNQPQHF. Filled out from reference TRBV30 and TRBJ1-5, the complete variable domain reads SQTIHQWPATLVQPVGSPLSLECTVEGTSNPNLYWYRQAAGRGLQLLFYSVGIGQISSEVPQNLSASRPQDRQFILSSKKLLLSDSGFYLCAWIVEPFHSRGGNQPQHFGDGTRLSIL.

The rearrangement uses TRBV7-6 and TRBJ2-2; D remains unclear. The CDR3 totals 14 residues. Between the trimmed V and J ends, which lost 5 bases and 6 bases, there was a span of 13 bases. Germline loops: CDR1 SGHVS, CDR2 FNYEAQ. The chain's CDR3 is CASSTKPGSGELFF. The CDR3 coding sequence is TGTGCCAGCAGCACAAAGCCAGGTTCCGGGGAGCTGTTTTTT.

This chain uses TRBV18 with TRBJ1-4; 8 bases align to TRBD1. The CDR3 totals 15 residues. Germline-derived CDR1 and CDR2 are KGHSH and LQKENI. The V gene end was trimmed by 6 bases and the J gene end by 8 bases; junction bases not matched to a gene: 11. The CDR3 sequence: CASSLRQGPQEKLFF. The CDR3 coding sequence is TGTGCCAGCTCCCTCCGACAGGGGCCTCAGGAAAAACTGTTTTTT.

V usage is TRBV7-9 and J usage is TRBJ2-1, with D maybe TRBD2 (6 bases). The V end lost 4 bases, the J end lost 4 bases, and 23 bases lay between the germline ends. The CDR3 covers 18 residues. Germline lookup yields CDR1 SEHNR and CDR2 FQNEAQ (reference sequence). The CDR3: CASSWANGQAAGYNEQFF. The CDR3 nucleotides read TGTGCCAGCAGCTGGGCAAACGGACAAGCCGCGGGATACAATGAGCAGTTCTTC.

Concerning this clone: The sample holds other DNA sequences that translate to the same CDR3. The chain couples TRBV7-9 to TRBJ2-2, with D tentatively TRBD2 (5 bases). Trimming removed 1 base at V and 5 bases at J, with 5 bases between. This CDR3 has 13 amino acids. Germline-derived CDR1 and CDR2 are SEHNR and FQNEAQ (reference sequence). In DNA form, the CDR3 reads TGTGCCAGCAGCTTAGGAGGGACCGGGGAGCTGTTTTTT. Amino acids: CASSLGGTGELFF.